This TCR beta chain was captured in a study of blood T cell repertoires in COVID-19. Study information: There were acute and convalescent COVID-19 samples, and they came from the United States, Italy and Spain. In each case, the material was cDNA or gDNA derived from T cells, B-cell-depleted T cells, or PBMCs.

Authors' methods: Amplification of reference gene primers was used by the study to estimate nucleated cell counts. The method was immunoSEQ multiplex PCR; TCRdb's version includes in-frame clones alone and lacks a portion of them. V and J calls plus clone size are reproduced from that table; the DNA served to infer D and trimming. The repertoire includes about 280,000 clones, about four fifths of them detected once, and roughly 9.4% sits in the top ten. Germline values: CDR1 KGHSH, CDR2 LQKENI. Trimming left V 0 bases short and J 2 bases short, with 10 bases between. This CDR3 region has 15 residues.

The J gene is TRBJ2-5, the V gene TRBV18; D gene unclear. This TCR derives from a woman aged 45-65 years who had recovered from COVID-19. The material sequenced was peripheral blood. CDR3 coding DNA: TGTGCCAGCTCACCACCACACAGAGTTCAAGAGACCCAGTACTTC. It encodes CASSPPHRVQETQYF.